A single sample gave rise to the 14 T cell receptor beta chains below, sequenced in a study of T cell responses to AZD1222 COVID-19 vaccine. Repertoires were generated with immunoSEQ multiplex PCR, while TCRdb's copy carries only in-frame clones and drops some. Of 80,000 to 90,000 clones detected, under 95% appear once; the ten largest clones hold approximately 3%. The material was peripheral blood, obtained on day 0 of AZD1222 vaccination. The receptors stem from an adult in good health.

The V call is TRBV7-2, the J call TRBJ2-2, with D perhaps assigned TRBD1 or TRBD2 (6 bases each). The CDR3 is made up of 13 amino acids. Germline V lookup: CDR1 SGHTA, CDR2 FQGNSA. Trimming stripped 8 bases from V and 8 bases from J, with 15 bases between. The CDR3 DNA follows: TGTGCCAGCTCTACGGGGGCGGGTGGGGAGCTGTTTTTT. Its translation is CASSTGAGGELFF.

The V and J genes are TRBV13 and TRBJ1-1; D is undetermined. This CDR3 is built from 12 residues. The V gene lost 5 bases and the J gene lost 7 bases, with 11 bases spanning the gap. Per the germline V gene, CDR1 is PRHDT and CDR2 is FYEKMQ (reference sequence). In DNA form, the CDR3 reads TGTGCCAGCAGCCCCGAAGACGGTGAAGCTTTCTTT. It is translated as CASSPEDGEAFF.

The chain has TRBV19 and TRBJ1-3; D perhaps matches TRBD1 (5 bases). V was pared by 6 bases and J by 0 bases, with 9 bases between. This CDR3 contains 14 residues. Germline CDR1 is LNHDA and CDR2 is SQIVND (reference sequence). In DNA, the CDR3 is TGTGCCAGTAGGTGGGGCGACTCTGGAAACACCATATATTTT. Translating gives CASRWGDSGNTIYF.

This clone was counted a few times. The DNA for the CDR3 is TGTGCCAGCAGTATGACAGGGCCGGAGTCACCCCTCCACTTT. Its translation is CASSMTGPESPLHF. The V call is TRBV6-6, the J call TRBJ1-6; the match to TRBD1 covers 7 bases. CDR1 and CDR2 from the germline V gene are MNHNY and SVGAGI (reference sequence). Trimming cost V 5 bases and J 10 bases; bases outside gene matches: 8. This CDR3 has 14 amino acids.

This rearrangement joins TRBV19 to TRBJ1-1; a weak D match, TRBD1 (6 bases). The germline V gene encodes CDR1 LNHDA and CDR2 SQIVND (reference sequence). Trimming removed 5 bases at V and 2 bases at J, with 15 bases between. The CDR3 consists of 15 residues. CDR3 in amino acids: CASSAQPGANTEAFF. The CDR3 DNA follows: TGTGCCAGTAGTGCACAGCCGGGGGCTAACACTGAAGCTTTCTTT.

This rearrangement joins TRBV29-1 to TRBJ2-7; D is perhaps TRBD1 (5 bases). Germline loops: CDR1 SQVTM, CDR2 ANQGSEA. With 4 bases removed from V and 3 bases from J, the gap between germline ends came to 19 bases. The CDR3 spans 15 residues. Here the CDR3 DNA reads TGCAGCGTTGTAATGTTATCAGGGTATGACTACGAGCAGTACTTC. Translated, it gives CSVVMLSGYDYEQYF.

V usage is TRBV18 and J usage is TRBJ1-1; TRBD1 is a possible D gene (5 bases). The V gene's germline CDR1 is KGHSH and CDR2 LQKENI. The V and J ends lost 4 bases and 3 bases respectively, with 12 bases between them. This CDR3 is 14 amino acids long. This CDR3 is CASSQSGTDTEAFF. The CDR3 DNA follows: TGTGCCAGCTCACAGTCCGGGACGGACACTGAAGCTTTCTTT.

V and J are TRBV6-5 and TRBJ1-2, with 10 bases lining up with TRBD1. Per the germline V gene, CDR1 is MNHEY and CDR2 is SVGAGI. The V and J ends lost 7 bases and 7 bases, in that order; junction bases with no gene match: 6. The CDR3 is 13 amino acids. The CDR3 spells CASTVTGGVGYTF. In DNA, the CDR3 is TGTGCCAGCACCGTGACAGGGGGCGTTGGCTACACCTTC.

The V call is TRBV7-3, the J call TRBJ2-1; TRBD1 or TRBD2 may be the D gene (5 bases each). Looked up from germline, CDR1 is SGHTA and CDR2 is FQGTGA. The CDR3 is 13 amino acids. Trimming stripped 8 bases from V and 7 bases from J, with 15 bases between. DNA of the CDR3: TGTGCCAGCGGGGGTAGCTCGGGTAATGAGCAGTTCTTC. Its protein is CASGGSSGNEQFF. Complete variable domain (other parts from reference TRBV7-3 and TRBJ2-1): GAGVSQTPSNKVTEKGKYVELRCDPISGHTALYWYRQSLGQGPEFLIYFQGTGAADDSGLPNDRFFAVRPEGSVSTLKIQRTERGDSAVYLCASGGSSGNEQFFGPGTRLTVL.

The rearrangement uses TRBV7-8 and TRBJ2-1; TRBD2 agrees at 7 bases. This CDR3 is 15 amino acids long. The germline CDR1 and CDR2 sequences are SGHVS and FQNEAQ. V dropped 4 bases and J dropped 7; count of bases not matched to a gene: 10. CDR3 DNA sequence: TGTGCCAGCAGCTCCCGCGGACTAGGGTCGAATGAGCAGTTCTTC. Encoded protein: CASSSRGLGSNEQFF.

The chain recombines TRBV30 with TRBJ2-7; D unresolved. Germline V gives CDR1 GTSNPN, CDR2 SVGIG (reference sequence). Trimming stripped 0 bases from V and 9 bases from J, with 12 bases between. The CDR3 loop spans 12 amino acids. CDR3: CAWSVPPGGQYF. In DNA, the CDR3 is TGTGCCTGGAGTGTACCCCCAGGCGGGCAGTACTTC.

The J gene is TRBJ2-7, the V gene TRBV4-1, with TRBD1 matching over 7 bases. The V gene end was trimmed by 1 base and the J gene end by 8 bases; junction bases not matched to a gene: 17. The CDR3 sequence is 17 residues long. The germline V gene encodes CDR1 MGHRA and CDR2 YSYEKL. The CDR3 region has the DNA TGCGCCAGCAGCCAAGGCCCGACCTCGGGACAGCGCCTAAAGCAGTACTTC. Translating it yields CASSQGPTSGQRLKQYF.

This chain links TRBV5-1 with TRBJ1-1; 8 nucleotides align to TRBD1. The CDR3 loop spans 14 amino acids. The V gene's germline CDR1 is SGHRS and CDR2 YFSETQ. With 6 bases clipped from V and 1 base from J, the junction kept 5 bases outside the gene matches. The CDR3 sequence: CASKKGQENTEAFF. The CDR3 DNA reads as TGCGCCAGCAAGAAGGGACAGGAGAACACTGAAGCTTTCTTT.

The gene calls are TRBV2 and TRBJ2-7; TRBD1 agrees at 10 bases. Losses at the gene ends were 6 bases for V and 5 bases for J; bases not matched to a gene: 7. Germline lookup yields CDR1 SNHLY and CDR2 FYNNEI. The CDR3 loop spans 14 amino acids. The CDR3: CASRRTGGSNEQYF. CDR3 bases: TGTGCCAGCAGACGGACAGGGGGAAGCAACGAGCAGTACTTC.